The source of this T cell receptor (beta chain) is a study of shared clonotypes between healthy human individuals (dated by TCRdb to about 2020). Turning to the overall study: Three men and a couple of women, aged 18 to 49 years, made up the cohort. To increase sequencing depth and limit assay-specific biases, TCR repertoire library preparation and sequencing were carried out by different laboratories using diverse techniques. Per donor, leukapheresis produced somewhere between about 0.8 and 9.5 billion PBMCs. Blood TCR repertoires of five healthy adults were deeply sequenced to estimate repertoire size and the extent of clonotype sharing between individuals. For each donor, CD4 naive and CD4 memory were each given three plates, CD8 naive was given two plates, and CD8 memory was given one plate.

Donors were healthy HIV-negative adults with no recently reported acute infections or vaccinations. Only Caucasian adults living in Nashville, Tennessee, USA were represented among the donors. CD4+ T cells were enriched through magnetic negative selection, after which naive cells were positively selected on CD45RA and the remaining negative fraction served as the memory subset. After blood collection by leukapheresis, PBMCs were isolated using Ficoll-Histopaque density gradient centrifugation and then cryopreserved in the vapor phase of liquid nitrogen. Analytical flow cytometry was used to check the purity and quantity of each magnetically sorted T cell population. Genomic DNA was isolated from each sorted fraction and quantified by UV absorbance on a Nanodrop 2000c. This clone was counted a single time. Its antigen is not yet known. No base qualities exist here, and no much larger clone lies one base off it.

Using the deep immunoSEQ assay, TCR CDR3 regions were amplified from genomic DNA by multiplex PCR. Extracted genomic DNA from each cell subset was spread evenly across all wells of several immunoSEQ 96-well plates, with each plate serving as a replicate. Each replicate PCR for sorted subsets received roughly 200 ng genomic DNA, equal to 28,000 or so T cell genomes. Purified libraries were measured with a Qubit 3.0 fluorometer, size-checked on a Bioanalyzer 2100, and measured again with the KAPA Library Quantification kit. Every immunoSEQ 96-well plate was sequenced on a separate single-read 150-cycle Illumina NextSeq 550 flow cell. For the original study's pipeline: Because only junctional sequences without quality scores were contained in the immunoSEQ output, filtering matching that applied to full-length reads could not be performed. Sequences were annotated with PyIR, a Python wrapper for IgBLAST v1.9, using IMGT germline references to assign V/J genes and CDR3. Reads were removed for weak V/J assignments (E-value above 1e-6), missing CDR3, stop codons, out-of-frame junctions, or ambiguous translated residues. V3J clonotypes were defined as sequences sharing an identical inferred V gene, J gene, and CDR3 amino acid sequence. The percentage overlap between two repertoires was calculated by dividing the number of shared unique clonotypes by the size of the smaller repertoire. Richness of each repertoire was evaluated using RTK rarefaction, the Chao1 estimator, and Recon v2.1 estimates of unobserved clonotypes. Generation probabilities for all TCRbeta clonotypes obtained by the gDNA method from several donors were computed using OLGA. The table was pulled from immuneACCESS by TCRdb, which kept in-frame rearrangements only. Such tables lose some clones; where checked, under half of the loss comes from unresolved V genes, and the rest has no known cause. Clone size and the V and J calls come from that table; the DNA yielded D and trimming. This sample is represented by more than 2,000,000 clones; approximately 95% of them were singletons. Of the sample, 0.39% falls within the top ten clones.

Looking up the germline V gene (reference sequence) yields CDR1 GTSNPN and CDR2 SVGIG. Germline trimming: 5 bases from V, 2 bases from J; junction bases outside gene matches: 4. The CDR3 sequence holds 15 residues, the cysteine and phenylalanine included. Left in the record is the CDR3 DNA by itself, 45 bases read in frame from the first base. Overall results and qualifications from the work: Compared with non-shared clonotypes, clonotypes shared by all four sorted-subset donors had higher generation probabilities. Even with the large sequencing depth, rarefaction of the sorted-subset datasets indicated that sequencing was incomplete. Because the study included only a small number of donors, the genetic and exposure-history diversity represented was limited. Sampling was limited to blood, and TCR repertoires in tissue likely differ from TCR repertoires in blood. Pairwise subsampling indicated that sequencing depth was expected to affect the degree of clonotype sharing among donors. Across four donors, about 4.5% of naive CD4, roughly 3.3% of naive CD8, 2% to 2.5% of memory CD4, and approximately 0.4% of memory CD8 clonotypes were shared. Estimated clonotype richness was generally larger for naive than for memory subsets.

Recombination connected TRBV30 to TRBJ1-4; 11 junctional bases match TRBD1. Sequencing was carried out using naive CD4+ T cells from PBMCs. The sample's cell subset or site label, in plain terms: CD45RA+ positively selected. This TCR was recovered from a man between 18 and 35 years old in good health. Some clones in this sample may be carry-over from other donors' samples. The sequenced DNA is TGTGCCTGGGGACAGGGGGCTTCTACTAATGAAAAACTGTTTTTT. Its amino acids are CAWGQGASTNEKLFF.